This T cell receptor beta chain was recorded in a study of CXCR3-negative and CXCR3-positive naive CD8 T cells. Study at large: Per-library TRB read counts averaged about 1.5 +/- 0.3 million, adding up to about 150 million in total. Whole-study findings and limits: Greater hydrophobicity was found in TRB CDR3s of CXCR3-positive naive cells than of CXCR3-negative naive cells.

Turning to this clonotype: Its antigen is as yet unknown.

UMI-labeled TRB cDNA libraries were prepared by 5' RACE. TCRdb re-called the 5' RACE reads and catalogs CDR3 proteins one per entry, DNA excluded. The sample's table shows some 110,000 distinct CDR3 sequences. All CD8+ T cell subsets were sorted in triplicate at some 300,000 cells each. The sample comprised naive CXCR3+ CD8+ T cells from blood. This sample's subset: CD45RO-CCR7+CD27+CD95- naive CD8+ T cells expressing CXCR3 (TNR3+). The TCR originated in a human donor in good health. Some clones in this sample may be carry-over from other donors' samples.

The CDR3 here is CASWGPNYNEQFF. The chain employs TRBV7-9 and TRBJ2-1; without DNA, the TCRdb call of TRBD1 cannot be checked. Germline values: CDR1 SEHNR, CDR2 FQNEAQ (reference sequence). The CDR3 consists of 13 residues.